Following are 3 T cell receptor beta chains from one sample sequenced in a study of blood T cell repertoires in COVID-19. The method was immunoSEQ multiplex PCR; TCRdb's version includes in-frame clones alone and lacks a portion of them. The table records about 140,000 clones, roughly 84% of them present only once. The sequencing sample was made of peripheral blood. The receptor source for this set is a human donor in a cohort sampled during active COVID-19.

V is TRBV7-9 and J is TRBJ2-7; maybe TRBD1 (5 bases). Germline CDR1 SEHNR, CDR2 FQNEAQ (reference sequence). The CDR3 has 12 residues. Trimming took off 4 bases at V and 4 bases at J, with 8 bases between the two ends. The CDR3 DNA follows: TGTGCCAGCAGCTCAGGGATTTACGAGCAGTACTTC. This encodes CASSSGIYEQYF.

The sample holds many counts of this clone. The V gene is TRBV2, the J gene TRBJ1-5; D gene uncertain. V lost 3 bases, J lost 4 bases, and 10 bases lay in between. The germline V gene has CDR1 SNHLY and CDR2 FYNNEI. The CDR3 is 14 residues long. The CDR3 DNA reads TGTGCCAGCAGTGATTTCAGCGCTAATCAGCCCCAGCATTTT. Encoded protein: CASSDFSANQPQHF.

The genes are TRBV6-5 and TRBJ2-1; TRBD2 is a possible D gene (5 bases). Germline lookup yields CDR1 MNHEY and CDR2 SVGAGI. The CDR3 loop spans 15 amino acids. With 6 bases removed from V and 5 bases from J, the gap between germline ends came to 17 bases. CDR3 in amino acids: CASSPSGKVHNEQFF. The CDR3 nucleotides are TGTGCCAGCAGCCCCTCCGGGAAGGTGCACAATGAGCAGTTCTTC.